This T cell receptor (beta chain) was sequenced during a study of shared clonotypes between healthy human individuals. Study outcomes and limitations: Sampling included only blood; tissue repertoires likely differ. Investigators expected sequencing depth to affect clonotype sharing among donors.

The sequenced material, unsorted PBMC DNA, was run on ten immunoSEQ deep assay plates. Profiled with immunoSEQ multiplex PCR; TCRdb holds only in-frame clones, not every one. In the table there are approximately 470,000 clones, roughly 80% of which are singletons. Note on this clone: The target antigen is unknown. A single base is all that separates this from a far larger clone, so a read error is likely. As the CDR3 is not closed by the conserved phenylalanine or tryptophan, this likely results from a read error. At the DNA level, this CDR3 is encoded by other sequences in the same sample as well.

Only Caucasian adults living in Nashville, Tennessee served as donors. V lost 1 base and J lost 3; bases outside the gene matches: 12. Germline loops: CDR1 LGHNA, CDR2 YSLEER. The CDR3 has 17 residues. The V call is TRBV4-3, the J call TRBJ2-7, with 7 bases that match TRBD2. The sequencing input was PBMCs. This sequence originates from a woman between 40 and 50 years old in good health. Some clones in this sample may be carry-over from other donors' samples. CDR3 residues: CASSQGAGSGVRYEQYL. For the CDR3, the DNA is TGCGCCAGCAGCCAAGGAGCGGGCAGCGGGGTCCGCTACGAGCAGTACTTA.